These T cell receptor beta chains were read from a single sample in a study of monozygotic twins with cystic fibrosis. Sequencing was performed with immunoSEQ multiplex PCR; in TCRdb, only in-frame clones are kept and a portion is missing. The sample records 30,000 or so clones, more than 85% being singletons. Sequenced sample: blood. These receptors were collected from a girl aged 2 to 10 with cystic fibrosis. The CDR3 runs from the conserved cysteine through the conserved F or W. Each record gives: clone size, CDR3 length, J gene, V gene, D gene, CDR3 DNA, CDR3 protein. The D gene is left open where the match is weak. Not every row has a clone size; where given, it reads once, few, many or a size class.

. | 15 | TRBJ2-1 | TRBV5-6 | . | TGTGCCAGCAGCTTGTCAGTTCTTTCCTACAATGAGCAGTTCTTC | CASSLSVLSYNEQFF
. | 12 | TRBJ1-1 | TRBV5-8 | . | TGTGCCAGCGGCCCCAAGGCGGTTGAAGCTTTCTTT | CASGPKAVEAFF
few | 12 | TRBJ1-1 | TRBV2 | . | TGTGCCAGCAGCTTGGACGTCACTGAAGCTTTCTTT | CASSLDVTEAFF
. | 14 | TRBJ2-7 | TRBV25-1 | . | TGTGCCAGCAGTGTTGGCGGGACTTCCTACGAGCAGTACTTC | CASSVGGTSYEQYF
. | 15 | TRBJ1-2 | TRBV2 | TRBD1 | TGTGCCAGCAGTTACCCCGGACAGGGATTATATGGCTACACCTTC | CASSYPGQGLYGYTF
few | 13 | TRBJ2-2 | TRBV7-2 | . | TGTGCCAGCAGCTTAGGTGGCCGCGGGGAGCTGTTTTTT | CASSLGGRGELFF
. | 14 | TRBJ1-5 | TRBV6-6 | . | TGTGCCAGCCAACCCCGGACCGATTATCAGCCCCAGCATTTT | CASQPRTDYQPQHF
. | 15 | TRBJ2-7 | TRBV27 | TRBD1 | TGTGCCAGCAGTTTAGGACAGGGTATATCCTACGAGCAGTACTTC | CASSLGQGISYEQYF
. | 15 | TRBJ2-7 | TRBV7-2 | . | TGTGCCAGCAGCAGAGCGGGGACAGAAAACTACGAGCAGTACTTC | CASSRAGTENYEQYF
. | 13 | TRBJ2-7 | TRBV2 | . | TGTGCCAGCAGAGCGGAGACCCCCTACGAGCAGTACTTC | CASRAETPYEQYF
. | 14 | TRBJ1-2 | TRBV4-1 | . | TGCGCCAGCAGCCAAGACCCGGGGAACTATGGCTACACCTTC | CASSQDPGNYGYTF
. | 11 | TRBJ1-2 | TRBV29-1 | . | TGCAGCGTTCGTCAGGCTTATGGCTACACCTTC | CSVRQAYGYTF
. | 14 | TRBJ1-1 | TRBV7-2 | . | TGTGCCAGCAGCTTTGACAGCATGAACACTGAAGCTTTCTTT | CASSFDSMNTEAFF
once | 16 | TRBJ2-1 | TRBV18 | TRBD2 | TGTGCCAGCTCACCAAGTAGCGGGTCTTCCTACAATGAGCAGTTCTTC | CASSPSSGSSYNEQFF
few | 16 | TRBJ1-2 | TRBV7-4 | . | TGTGCCAGCAGCAGCTACGCAGCTCGAAAGACCTATGGCTACACCTTC | CASSSYAARKTYGYTF
. | 15 | TRBJ2-7 | TRBV9 | TRBD2 | TGTGCCAGCAGCGTATCGGGAGGGAGCTCCTACGAGCAGTACTTC | CASSVSGGSSYEQYF
. | 14 | TRBJ2-3 | TRBV6-4 | . | TGTGCCAGCAGCCGGACTGCCGGGGCAGATACGCAGTATTTT | CASSRTAGADTQYF
. | 16 | TRBJ2-3 | TRBV7-6 | . | TGTGCCAGCAGCTTCCTCGGGGGGCCTGGAACAGATACGCAGTATTTT | CASSFLGGPGTDTQYF
. | 16 | TRBJ2-7 | TRBV4-2 | TRBD1 | TGTGCCAGCAGCCAAGAGTTCGGGACAGGGTTTTACGAGCAGTACTTC | CASSQEFGTGFYEQYF
. | 16 | TRBJ2-6 | TRBV7-2 | . | TGTGCCAGCAGCAGGGGGGGGTCCTCTGGGGCCAACGTCCTGACTTTC | CASSRGGSSGANVLTF
. | 16 | TRBJ2-5 | TRBV5-1 | . | TGCGCCAGCAGCTTGTTGGTTGGGACGAATCAAGAGACCCAGTACTTC | CASSLLVGTNQETQYF
. | 17 | TRBJ2-2 | TRBV5-1 | . | TGCGCCAGCAGCCCCCTCCGGTCACAGAAGAACACCGGGGAGCTGTTTTTT | CASSPLRSQKNTGELFF
. | 15 | TRBJ1-1 | TRBV6-6 | . | TGTGCCAGCAGTTACTCGGGGGGGCAGGGGACTGAAGCTTTCTTT | CASSYSGGQGTEAFF
. | 15 | TRBJ1-2 | TRBV28 | . | TGTGCCAGTCTAGCGGGACCCACGGTGGTGGGCGGCTACACCTTC | CASLAGPTVVGGYTF
. | 16 | TRBJ2-1 | TRBV5-1 | TRBD2 | TGCGCCAGCAGCTTTAGCGGGACCAGCTCCTACAATGAGCAGTTCTTC | CASSFSGTSSYNEQFF
. | 15 | TRBJ2-7 | TRBV5-6 | TRBD1 | TGTGCCAGCAGCTGGGGACAGGGGCCTCAGTACGAGCAGTACTTC | CASSWGQGPQYEQYF
. | 16 | TRBJ1-2 | TRBV4-1 | . | TGCGCCAGCAGCCAAGATCGGGGGGGAGGATTCTATGGCTACACCTTC | CASSQDRGGGFYGYTF
. | 14 | TRBJ2-7 | TRBV11-2 | . | TGTGCCAGCAGCTTAGGAACAGAAACCTACGAGCAGTACTTC | CASSLGTETYEQYF
. | 13 | TRBJ2-7 | TRBV27 | . | TGTGCCAGCAGTTACAAGTTCTCCTACGAGCAGTACTTC | CASSYKFSYEQYF
. | 17 | TRBJ1-5 | TRBV5-8 | TRBD1 | TGTGCCAGCAGCTTGGGACAGGGAGGCCTTAGCAATCAGCCCCAGCATTTT | CASSLGQGGLSNQPQHF
. | 15 | TRBJ2-1 | TRBV5-1 | . | TGCGCCAGCAGCTCAACAGACCCCCGTTACAATGAGCAGTTCTTC | CASSSTDPRYNEQFF
once | 17 | TRBJ2-7 | TRBV18 | . | TGTGCCAGCTCACCAGAGAGAGGGGTTCCCAGCTCCTACGAGCAGTACTTC | CASSPERGVPSSYEQYF
. | 13 | TRBJ1-2 | TRBV19 | . | TGTGCCAGTAGTCTCGCCCAGGGTGGCGGCTACACCTTC | CASSLAQGGGYTF
. | 12 | TRBJ1-1 | TRBV2 | . | TGTGCCAGCACCAGATGGGACGGCGAAGCTTTCTTT | CASTRWDGEAFF
. | 13 | TRBJ2-1 | TRBV29-1 | . | TGCAGCGCCTACGCGAGCTCCTACAATGAGCAGTTCTTC | CSAYASSYNEQFF
. | 13 | TRBJ1-2 | TRBV30 | . | TGTGCCCGGTTTCTCCGGGAGGAGAGTGGCTACACCTTC | CARFLREESGYTF
. | 15 | TRBJ1-2 | TRBV5-1 | . | TGCGCCAGCAGCTTGGGACAAGGGGAAATCTATGGCTACACCTTC | CASSLGQGEIYGYTF
. | 14 | TRBJ2-7 | TRBV7-9 | . | TGTGCCAGCAGCCCACCGGGCAAGACCTACGAGCAGTACTTC | CASSPPGKTYEQYF
. | 14 | TRBJ2-2 | TRBV7-9 | . | TGTGCCAGCAGCTTAGGTGGGGGACCCGGGGAGCTGTTTTTT | CASSLGGGPGELFF
. | 16 | TRBJ1-2 | TRBV4-1 | TRBD1 | TGCGCCAGCAGCCAAGATACCAGGACAGGATCCTATGGCTACACCTTC | CASSQDTRTGSYGYTF
. | 16 | TRBJ2-1 | TRBV4-1 | . | TGCGCCAGCAGCCAAGGCCCCCTCCTAAAATACAATGAGCAGTTCTTC | CASSQGPLLKYNEQFF
few | 16 | TRBJ2-7 | TRBV5-1 | . | TGCGCCAGCAGTTTTACCTCAGGGCTGTCGGCCTACGAGCAGTACTTC | CASSFTSGLSAYEQYF
few | 18 | TRBJ1-6 | TRBV7-9 | . | TGTGCCAGCAGCCTGGACGGAGCTACTCTCACGGGGAATTCACCCCTCCACTTT | CASSLDGATLTGNSPLHF
once | 16 | TRBJ1-5 | TRBV6-5 | TRBD1 | TGTGCCAGCAGTTACTCGAGGGGACAGGGCAATCAGCCCCAGCATTTT | CASSYSRGQGNQPQHF
. | 13 | TRBJ2-3 | TRBV27 | TRBD2 | TGTGCCAGCAGTTTAAGCGGGAGGGGTACGCAGTATTTT | CASSLSGRGTQYF
. | 16 | TRBJ2-7 | TRBV7-8 | TRBD1 | TGTGCCAGCAGCTCGCAACCGGACAGGGGAGGCTACGAGCAGTACTTC | CASSSQPDRGGYEQYF
. | 20 | TRBJ2-7 | TRBV29-1 | TRBD2 | TGCAGCGTTGGCGGAGGGGTTCCGGAACAATTGGCGGGAGGGCCTTACGAGCAGTACTTC | CSVGGGVPEQLAGGPYEQYF
. | 14 | TRBJ2-2 | TRBV27 | TRBD1 | TGTGCCAGCAGGGGGACAGGGGGCACCGGGGAGCTGTTTTTT | CASRGTGGTGELFF
. | 17 | TRBJ1-1 | TRBV5-1 | TRBD1 | TGCGCCAGCAGCTCCTCCCCACAGGGGATATCGGACACTGAAGCTTTCTTT | CASSSSPQGISDTEAFF
. | 13 | TRBJ1-2 | TRBV6-1 | . | TGTGCCAGCAGTGAACGGGGCAGGGATGGCTACACCTTC | CASSERGRDGYTF
. | 14 | TRBJ2-7 | TRBV7-2 | TRBD1 | TGTGCCAGCTCAAGAGGGGGCGGTACCTACGAGCAGTACTTC | CASSRGGGTYEQYF
. | 19 | TRBJ2-2 | TRBV9 | TRBD2 | TGTGCCAGCAGCTTCGGGACTAGCGGGAGAATAATATTTCCCGGGGAGCTGTTTTTT | CASSFGTSGRIIFPGELFF
. | 13 | TRBJ2-7 | TRBV2 | TRBD2 | TGTGCCAGCCCCAGCCCAGCGGGGGGAAAGCAGTACTTC | CASPSPAGGKQYF
. | 15 | TRBJ2-3 | TRBV4-1 | TRBD1 | TGCGCCAGCAGCCAATACCGTACAGGGGAGCGGCCGCAGTATTTT | CASSQYRTGERPQYF
. | 14 | TRBJ1-1 | TRBV7-2 | . | TGTGCCAGCAGCTTAGAGGGCAGGAACACTGAAGCTTTCTTT | CASSLEGRNTEAFF
. | 15 | TRBJ2-1 | TRBV7-9 | . | TGTGCCAGCAGCTTGCCGGGACTTTCCTACAATGAGCAGTTCTTC | CASSLPGLSYNEQFF
. | 14 | TRBJ1-1 | TRBV7-9 | . | TGTGCCAGCAGCGTTGGGGGTAGGAACACTGAAGCTTTCTTT | CASSVGGRNTEAFF
. | 15 | TRBJ1-6 | TRBV6-1 | . | TGTGCCAGCAGTGAAGTGGGTGTTGCTAATTCACCCCTCCACTTT | CASSEVGVANSPLHF
. | 15 | TRBJ2-1 | TRBV10-3 | TRBD2 | TGTGCCATCAGACCGGGACTAGCGGATACCAATGAGCAGTTCTTC | CAIRPGLADTNEQFF